The source of this TCR beta chain is a study of cytomegalovirus exposure and HLA in healthy donors (dated by TCRdb to about 2017). About the full investigation: An earlier analysis of some 500 of the donors reported approximately 270 Gb of sequence data and some 120 million unique TCR beta sequences from around 200 million T cells. An early release covering 500 to 750 HLA-typed donors comprised roughly 300 gigabases of sequencing data and tens of millions of unique TCR sequences. Of the roughly 400 genotyped donors, over 65% fell in the genetic ancestry cluster associated with self-reported Caucasian donors. The aim of the study was to test whether cataloging public T cell receptors could identify signatures of past pathogen exposure. The T cell repertoires of some 700 subjects were profiled by immunosequencing and related to cytomegalovirus serostatus. In addition to the first cohort of 666 subjects, a separate validation cohort of around 110 different subjects was used. The study combined high-throughput TCR immunosequencing, statistical association of individual TCRs with disease status, and machine learning to predict cytomegalovirus infection status. In a later analysis, previously published TCR beta repertoires from 550 to 750 donors were re-analyzed and high-resolution HLA genotyping was added so that TCR occurrence patterns could be studied. Rather than drawing on any new phenotypic data, the later analysis identified candidate immune exposures from TCR beta sequences and the way those sequences occurred across donors. To decide whether each TCR beta V gene segment behaved as functional or pseudogenic, an earlier analysis of approximately 590 of the donors relied on high-throughput TCR beta sequencing. Donor age, sex, ethnicity and CMV serostatus were compiled together with the repertoire data. Genome-wide SNP genotypes for about three fifths of the roughly 670 donors were used in a later genetic analysis, which treated that subset as a discovery cohort. All discovery cohort repertoires had been generated on a single sequencing platform. HLA typing covered class I and class II loci at four-digit resolution. Typing coverage differed by locus: A, B, C, DRB1 and DQB1 were typed in about 620-630 donors, DQA1 in around 500, DPA1 in 600 to 610, and DPB1 in 472. Four or five DR-DQ haplotypes were handled as single units for association and clustering, since linkage in the cohort was strong. Across around 400 genotyped donors of the cohort, an average of about 240,000 unique TCR beta nucleotide sequences per donor were sequenced, and roughly a sixth of those sequences were non-productive.

Measured from the cysteine to the phenylalanine, the CDR3 is 14 residues long. Of the read, only the CDR3 DNA is kept; its 42 bases are in frame from base 1. According to the germline V gene (reference sequence), CDR1 reads MNHEY and CDR2 reads SMNVEV. The junction shows trimming of 4 bases on V and 4 bases on J, and the gene matches do not reach 3 bases of it. The cohort was made up of about 610 healthy bone marrow donors. Cohort members were all nominally healthy when sampled, although unrecorded immune exposures were likely present. The donor was CMV seronegative and was included in the group of 352 seronegative cohort members. Each donor provided a peripheral blood sample, and peripheral blood mononuclear cells were used for TCR beta sequencing. The Qiagen DNeasy Blood Extraction Kit was used to extract genomic DNA from the blood cell samples. About this clone itself: Its antigen target is currently unknown. No base-level quality is on record; no much larger clone is a single base apart.

Library preparation was by the immunoSEQ multiplex PCR assay. For the multiplex PCR, a mixture combining 60 forward primers for TCR Vbeta segments and 13 reverse primers for TCR Jbeta segments was used. The CDR3 region of rearranged TCR beta genes was amplified from genomic DNA with a multiplex PCR assay. Amplified TCR beta libraries were sequenced as 87-base-pair reads on the Illumina HiSeq System. On the study's bioinformatics: In a later analysis, 77 million or so unique TCR beta chains were counted across the 690 or so repertoires, and approximately 11 million of these chains were shared by at least two donors. Raw reads were error-corrected and collapsed into unique sequences with a nearest-neighbor algorithm that merged closely related sequences to remove PCR and sequencing errors. CDR3 sequences were aligned to IMGT reference sequences to assign V, D and J gene segments. For a sequence to be retained, a match of at least six nucleotides to both a V gene segment and a J gene segment was required. A rearrangement counted as productive if the CDR3 had no stop codons and remained in frame with V and J, and every other rearrangement counted as non-productive. Following IMGT convention, CDR3 was defined as the stretch from the second conserved V-encoded cysteine to the conserved J-encoded phenylalanine. In an earlier analysis of approximately 590 of the donors, sequences lacking an unambiguous match to a single V gene segment were excluded. An earlier analysis of 587 of the donors classified V segments as functional when productive rearrangements were above 56.7% and as segregating when the standard deviation between donors was above 5%. A statistical classification framework was built to diagnose cytomegalovirus status from the catalog of TCR beta chain sequences. V and J gene assignment, in a later analysis, came from comparing TCR nucleotide sequences with IMGT/GENE-DB human TR gene sequences. In a later analysis, CDR3 sequences and most-parsimonious VDJ recombination scenarios were assigned using the TCRdist pipeline. In a later analysis, each TCR beta chain was defined by its CDR3 amino acid sequence together with its V-gene family, and reads without a unique V-gene family were excluded. To address suspected cross-contamination and a sequencing artifact, a later analysis removed several hundred highly shared, low-generation-probability nucleotide sequences. For each public chain, a later analysis derived a clonal expansion index from normalized ranks of inferred template counts within each repertoire. In a later analysis, generation probabilities were computed with a VDJ recombination model fitted to out-of-frame rearrangements, and the resulting probabilities were checked against IGoR. In a later analysis, hypergeometric tests were used to score TCR-TCR, TCR-HLA and TCR-CMV co-occurrence, with a repertoire-size bias correction applied to TCR pairs. False discovery rates were estimated in a later analysis by permuting HLA or CMV assignments 20 times. In a later analysis, co-occurring TCRs were grouped using DBSCAN, with TCRdist sequence similarity added in when clustering inside HLA-allele-positive subsets. Co-occurrence clustering excluded repertoires with fewer than 30,000 or more than 120,000 public chains, plus five with anomalous nucleotide sharing. TCRdb re-hosts the immuneACCESS table, in-frame sequences only. Its copies lack some clones; in the studies checked, an unresolved V gene accounts for under half of them, and the cause for the rest is not known. The V and J calls and clone size are taken from that table; D and trimming were inferred from the DNA. This sample comprises around 120,000 clones, 65% to 85% of them detected only once. Roughly 1.2% of the sample rests with the top ten.

General findings and caveats noted by the study authors: According to a later genetic analysis, donors in an Asian-associated ancestry cluster had fewer N-insertions in productive TCRs than the approximately 630-donor mean. In an earlier analysis of under 600 of the donors, most TCR beta V segments were observed in productive rearrangements about 87% or about 30% of the time, broadly matching IMGT annotations. In both the original and validation cohorts, the classifier was reported to diagnose cytomegalovirus status with high specificity and sensitivity. The only immune exposure information available for the cohort was CMV serostatus. HLA typing was unavailable for some donors at each locus, so association tests used only the typed subset. Correlated functional status among segregating V segments might reflect linkage disequilibrium, but an unknown experimental factor could not be ruled out. Because counts were too low, roughly 18 rarely observed V segments, including chromosome 9 orphons, were left out of the earlier analysis of over 550 of the donors. In a later analysis, the rate of TCR association differed among HLA loci, with DRB1 alleles having the most associated TCRs and HLA-C alleles having the fewest. Presence/absence analyses assumed roughly uniform sequencing depth across donors, an assumption that may not hold. When HLA alleles, especially DR and DQ, strongly co-occurred, TCR associations were difficult to assign to individual alleles. A group of highly shared sequence variants was considered likely to be a technical artifact of the sequencing pipeline. Most TCR sequences were observed very rarely across donors, whereas some public TCRs were present in many individuals. In the study, about 150 TCR beta chains were listed as associated with cytomegalovirus. Because the 87-base-pair reads could not distinguish some IMGT-functional V segments, including TRBV6-2 and TRBV6-3, those segments were excluded. A later analysis found that HLA-associated TCR beta chains were more clonally expanded and had lower generation probabilities than equally common non-associated chains. A later genetic analysis associated a missense DCLRE1C variant with V-gene and J-gene trimming of TCR beta chains, and an independent cohort replicated the association. A further reported finding was that TCR beta sequences accurately predicted the HLA-A and HLA-B alleles for most subjects in the first cohort. According to a later analysis, parvovirus B19, influenza, CMV and Epstein-Barr virus appeared linked to several top co-occurrence clusters. Most CMV-associated TCR beta chains appeared to be HLA-restricted in a later analysis, and the HLA associations seemed to be driven largely by CMV exposure. The authors suggested that the approach could potentially be generalized to other disease states and immunological phenotypes. In this cohort, only TCR beta chains were sequenced, and detectable features were limited by the absence of alpha or paired-chain data. Specific HLA alleles were associated with roughly 16,000 TCR beta sequences at a false discovery rate of 0.05 in a later analysis. In vitro tests confirmed that a few of the cytomegalovirus-associated TCR beta chains recognize cytomegalovirus antigens.

Sequencing was done on a sample of PBMCs. The rearrangement joined TRBV27 to TRBJ2-5; the central 10 bases match TRBD1. The clonotype comes from a boy aged 5-17 years in good health and CMV-seronegative. The DNA reads TGTGCCAGCAGTTCCCGGACAGGGGGAGAGACCCAGTACTTC. The encoded protein is CASSSRTGGETQYF.